This record covers a single TCR beta chain. The target antigen is unknown. Each gene name is a mouse one. The read gets to within 4 residues of the CDR3 end, and the germline J gene fills in the rest. Other DNA sequences in the sample encode the same CDR3. RNA was isolated and reverse transcribed to cDNA, the sequencing template. The protocol was immunoSEQ multiplex PCR, while the TCRdb copy is restricted to in-frame clones and leaves out a portion. This record lists 290,000 or so clones, none seen once only, and the top ten clones contain about 1.1%. CD4, CD8alpha, NKG2D, NKG2ACE and other markers were used to sort pooled cutaneous lymph node cells. These data are taken from a study of CD8+ T cells in alopecia areata. Whole-study findings and limits: Patients displayed less clarity in TCR sharing than mice, a finding possibly related to HLA.

The CDR3 covers 14 residues. Per germline, CDR1 GKSSPN and CDR2 SITVG. Trimming pared 3 bases from V and 0 bases from J, leaving 11 bases between. V is TRBV31 and J is TRBJ1-1; no clear D. This receptor was identified in a C3H/HeJ mouse with alopecia areata. The strain is characterized by the MHC haplotype H2-k. Sequences were obtained from CD4+ T cells sorted from a lymph node. CDR3 region: CAWSLDNANTEVFF. CDR3 bases read: TGTGCCTGGAGCCTCGACAATGCAAACACA.